This T cell receptor beta chain was identified in a study of neurological immune-mediated disorders. CDR1 LGHNA and CDR2 YNFKEQ come from the germline V gene. Trimming left V 1 base short and J 6 bases short, with 12 bases between. The CDR3 is 15 residues long. This clonotype has a count of ten or more. Time point given: longitudinal time-point 2. Sequencing of 15-18 subjects in each run yielded over 190 million TCR-beta sequences. TCRdb re-called the 5' RACE reads through MiXCR, storing one row per CDR3 protein. The table has 70,000 to 95,000 distinct CDR3 sequences, approximately 13% seen once. V gene TRBV4-2 combines with J gene TRBJ2-2, with unresolved D. The receptor was derived from a female donor with HTLV-1-associated myelopathy (HAM/TSP). The material sequenced was PBMCs. The CDR3 protein is CASSQVDVSAGELFF. The CDR3, as DNA: TGTGCCAGCAGCCAAGTGGACGTTTCAGCCGGGGAGCTGTTTTTT.